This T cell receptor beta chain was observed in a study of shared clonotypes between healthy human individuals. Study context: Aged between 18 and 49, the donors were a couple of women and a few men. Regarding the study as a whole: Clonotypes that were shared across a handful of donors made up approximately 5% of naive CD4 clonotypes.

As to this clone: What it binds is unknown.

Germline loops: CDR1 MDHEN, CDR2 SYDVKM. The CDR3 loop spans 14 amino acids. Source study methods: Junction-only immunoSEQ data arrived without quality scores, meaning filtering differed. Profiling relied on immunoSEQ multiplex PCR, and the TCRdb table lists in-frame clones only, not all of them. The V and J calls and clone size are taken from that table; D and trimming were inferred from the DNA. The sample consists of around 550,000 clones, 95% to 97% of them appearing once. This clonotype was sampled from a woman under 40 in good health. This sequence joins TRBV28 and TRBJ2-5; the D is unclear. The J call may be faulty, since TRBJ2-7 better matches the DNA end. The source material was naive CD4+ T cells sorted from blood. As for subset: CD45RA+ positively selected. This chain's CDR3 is CASSPPDQINEQYF. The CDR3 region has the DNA TGTGCCAGCAGCCCCCCCGACCAGATCAACGAGCAGTACTTC.